Listed below are T cell receptor beta chains from one sample, sequenced in a study of blood T cell repertoires in COVID-19. Some clones are missing from TCRdb's copy, which holds only in-frame ones; the method was immunoSEQ multiplex PCR. This table holds approximately 60,000 clones, about nine tenths found once. The sequencing sample was made of peripheral blood. The source is a man aged 50 or older with active COVID-19. CDR3s include the opening cysteine and the closing phenylalanine or tryptophan. Each record gives: V gene, J gene, clone size, D gene, CDR3 DNA, CDR3 protein. A D gene is named only where the DNA matches it firmly. Clone size is not always given. Where it is, it says once, few, many or a class for expanded clones.

>TRBV5-6|TRBJ1-2|-|-
TGTGCCAGCAGCGCGGACAGAGGATATGGCTACACCTTC
CASSADRGYGYTF
>TRBV6-2/TRBV6-3|TRBJ2-1|once|-
TGTGCCAGCAGTTACTGGTCTGGGAGCTCCTACAATGAGCAGTTCTTC
CASSYWSGSSYNEQFF
>TRBV5-5|TRBJ1-1|few|-
TGTGCCAGCAGCTTAACAGGGTACACTGAAGCTTTCTTT
CASSLTGYTEAFF
>TRBV29-1|TRBJ2-1|-|-
TGCAGCGTTGAAGATCTGTCGCTTGGCCATGAGCAGTTCTTC
CSVEDLSLGHEQFF
>TRBV3-1/TRBV3-2|TRBJ1-2|-|TRBD1
TGTGCCAGCAGCCAACAGGGGGCGAACTATGGCTACACCTTC
CASSQQGANYGYTF
>TRBV27|TRBJ1-2|once|TRBD1
TGTGCCAGCAGTTTACGACAGGGCTATGGCTACACCTTC
CASSLRQGYGYTF
>TRBV6-5|TRBJ1-5|-|TRBD1
TGTGCCACCACAGGGGGAGGAAATCAGCCCCAGCATTTT
CATTGGGNQPQHF
>TRBV4-1|TRBJ1-6|-|-
TGCGCCAGCAGCCAAGGAGGCGCAAATTCACCCCTCCACTTT
CASSQGGANSPLHF
>TRBV6-5|TRBJ2-2|-|TRBD2
TGTGCCAGCAGTTCCCTAGCGGGAGGCGGGGAGCTGTTTTTT
CASSSLAGGGELFF
>TRBV28|TRBJ2-3|-|TRBD1
TGTGCCAGCAGCCCAGGGACAGCCACAGATACGCAGTATTTT
CASSPGTATDTQYF
>TRBV28|TRBJ1-2|-|-
TGTGCCAGCAGTTTAATGGACAGTTATGGCTACACCTTC
CASSLMDSYGYTF
>TRBV3-1/TRBV3-2|TRBJ2-7|-|-
TGTGCCAGCAGCCCTCGTTTAGGGGGGGCCTACGAGCAGTACTTC
CASSPRLGGAYEQYF
>TRBV5-1|TRBJ2-3|-|-
TGCGCCAGCAGCTTGGAACAGGGTAGCACAGATACGCAGTATTTT
CASSLEQGSTDTQYF
>TRBV27|TRBJ2-7|-|TRBD1
TGTGCCAGCAGTCCCGGACAGGGGGACTCCTACGAGCAGTACTTC
CASSPGQGDSYEQYF
>TRBV7-9|TRBJ1-5|few|TRBD1
TGTGCCAGCAGCTTTGGACAGGGACAGCCCCAGCATTTT
CASSFGQGQPQHF
>TRBV19|TRBJ1-4|-|-
TGTGCCAGTAGTATGGGGCGTAATGAAAAACTGTTTTTT
CASSMGRNEKLFF
>TRBV19|TRBJ1-1|-|TRBD1
TGTGCCAGTAGTCCCTCGGACAGGACGAACACTGAAGCTTTCTTT
CASSPSDRTNTEAFF